This record concerns one T cell receptor beta chain sequence. In the original processing: Counts of nucleated cells, estimated from reference gene primer amplification, were obtained. The data were produced by immunoSEQ multiplex PCR, yet TCRdb's version contains in-frame clones alone and is incomplete. The DNA gave D and trimming, while V, J and clone size come from that table. The table lists fewer than 400,000 clones, 90% of them singletons, with about 4.2% in the top ten. Study members were between about 18 and 95 years old and lived in fewer than 30 US regions. Someone with COVID-19 had been met by exposed participants within 2 weeks before study entry. This specimen belongs to a study of blood T cell repertoires in COVID-19. Study overall: PBMCs, B-cell-depleted T cells, or T cells provided the cDNA or gDNA that made up the material.

This CDR3 is 12 amino acids long. Germline V lookup: CDR1 LNHDA, CDR2 SQIVND (reference sequence). Trimming took 6 bases from V and 7 from J, leaving 10 bases between them. Specimen: PBMCs or T cells enriched from blood (not recorded which). The chain combines TRBV19 with TRBJ1-5; D call uncertain. The source is a woman in her thirties who had been exposed to COVID-19. The CDR3 bases are TGTGCCAGTAGGGGCCAGTTCCAGCCCCAGCATTTT. Encoded protein: CASRGQFQPQHF.